One T cell receptor (beta chain) is described in this entry. It lacks a known antigen. No base quality values were provided; no much bigger clone lies one nucleotide off. The instrument given in TCRdb is Illumina HiSeq 2500. Quantitative 5'-RACE with molecular barcodes was the method used to prepare the TCR beta libraries. The paper's data handling went like this. To identify disease-linked TCR variants, a new computational method was used, one built on a probabilistic model of VDJ rearrangement. Through fastp at Q25 and MiXCR, TCRdb rebuilt clones from the public reads, retaining in-frame beta chains. Identical CDR3 protein sequences are pooled into one entry, listed with their most common genes and DNA. The V and J calls shown here were made by TCRdb, not taken from the authors' results. In this sample the table shows 25,000 to 35,000 distinct CDR3 sequences, 5.3% of which occur a single time. Around 1.8% of the sample belongs to the ten largest clones.

There are 13 amino acids in the CDR3, from cysteine to phenylalanine inclusive. Only the CDR3 region is kept as DNA, spanning 39 bases read in frame from base 1. V is shortened by 0 bases, J by 5 bases, and the region joining them spans 8 bases. As encoded in the germline V gene, CDR1 is SGDLS while CDR2 is YYNGEE. The data were obtained in a study of CD8 T cells in ankylosing spondylitis (dated by TCRdb to about 2017). Regarding the complete study: The study set out to find disease-linked TCR variants by profiling T cell receptor beta repertoires in ankylosing spondylitis patients and healthy donors. In total, the full study cohort was made up of about 110 healthy donors and roughly 27 ankylosing spondylitis patients. Samples of peripheral blood were taken, and for ankylosing spondylitis patients, synovial fluid was collected as well. Results and caveats for the whole study, not just this receptor: The disease-linked clones were reported as significantly enriched in matched synovial fluid samples from ankylosing spondylitis patients. The disease-linked clones had a CD8+ phenotype and were found at relatively low frequencies in peripheral blood. Blood from ankylosing spondylitis patients appeared to be characterized by a TCR beta motif made up of 8 or 9 highly homologous amino acid variants. Some motif variants had previously been reported in the synovial fluid and blood of reactive arthritis patients, which suggests shared mechanisms of disease initiation.

The sequencing input was blood, either unsorted or a sorted T cell fraction (not recorded which). This chain is built from TRBV9 and TRBJ1-1; no D gene can be assigned with confidence. The source of this sequence is a female donor with ankylosing spondylitis or in good health (not recorded which). CDR3 sequence: CASSVGWKTEAFF. The nucleotides are TGTGCCAGCAGCGTAGGTTGGAAGACTGAAGCTTTCTTT.